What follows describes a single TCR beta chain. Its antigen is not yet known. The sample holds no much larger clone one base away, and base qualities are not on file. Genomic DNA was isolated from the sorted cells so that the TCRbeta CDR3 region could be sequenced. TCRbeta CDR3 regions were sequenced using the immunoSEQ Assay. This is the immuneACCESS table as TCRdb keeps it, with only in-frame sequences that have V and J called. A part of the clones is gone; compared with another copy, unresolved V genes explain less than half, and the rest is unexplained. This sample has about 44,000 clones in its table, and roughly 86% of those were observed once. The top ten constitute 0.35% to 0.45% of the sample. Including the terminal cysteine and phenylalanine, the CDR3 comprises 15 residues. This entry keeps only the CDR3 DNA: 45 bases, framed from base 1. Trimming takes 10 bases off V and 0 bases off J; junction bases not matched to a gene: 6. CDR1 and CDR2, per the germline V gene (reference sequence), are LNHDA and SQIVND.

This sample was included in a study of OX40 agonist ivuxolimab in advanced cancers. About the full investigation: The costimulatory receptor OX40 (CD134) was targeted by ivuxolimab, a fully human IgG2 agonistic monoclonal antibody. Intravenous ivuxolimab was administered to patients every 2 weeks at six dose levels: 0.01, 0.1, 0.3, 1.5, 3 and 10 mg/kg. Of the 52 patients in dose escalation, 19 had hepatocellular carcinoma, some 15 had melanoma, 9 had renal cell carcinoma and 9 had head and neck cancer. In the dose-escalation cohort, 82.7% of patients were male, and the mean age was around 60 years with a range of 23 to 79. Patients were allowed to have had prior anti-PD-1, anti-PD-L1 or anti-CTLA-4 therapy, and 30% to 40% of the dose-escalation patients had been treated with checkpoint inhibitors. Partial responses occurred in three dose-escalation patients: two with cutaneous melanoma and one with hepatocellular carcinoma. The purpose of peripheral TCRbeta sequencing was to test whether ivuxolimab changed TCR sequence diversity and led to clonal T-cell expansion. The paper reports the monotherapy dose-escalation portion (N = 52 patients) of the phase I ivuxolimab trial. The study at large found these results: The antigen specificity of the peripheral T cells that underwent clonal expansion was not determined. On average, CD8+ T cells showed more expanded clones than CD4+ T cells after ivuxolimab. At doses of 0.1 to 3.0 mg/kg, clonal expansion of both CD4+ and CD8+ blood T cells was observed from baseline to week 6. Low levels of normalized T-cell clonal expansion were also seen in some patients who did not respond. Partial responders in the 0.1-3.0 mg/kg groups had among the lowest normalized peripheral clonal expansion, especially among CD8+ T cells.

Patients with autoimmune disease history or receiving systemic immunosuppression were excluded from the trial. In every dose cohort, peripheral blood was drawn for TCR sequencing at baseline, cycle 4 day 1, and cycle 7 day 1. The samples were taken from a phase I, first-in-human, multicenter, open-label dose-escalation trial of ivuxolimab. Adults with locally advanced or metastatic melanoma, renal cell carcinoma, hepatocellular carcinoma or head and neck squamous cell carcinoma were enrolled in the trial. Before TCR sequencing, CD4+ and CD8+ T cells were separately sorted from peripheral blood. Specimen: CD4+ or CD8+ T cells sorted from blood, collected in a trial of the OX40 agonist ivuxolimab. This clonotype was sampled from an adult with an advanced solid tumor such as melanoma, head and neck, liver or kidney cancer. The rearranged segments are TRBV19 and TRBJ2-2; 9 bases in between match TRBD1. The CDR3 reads CATSWTGANTGELFF. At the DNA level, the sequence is TGTGCCACTTCCTGGACAGGGGCGAACACCGGGGAGCTGTTTTTT.